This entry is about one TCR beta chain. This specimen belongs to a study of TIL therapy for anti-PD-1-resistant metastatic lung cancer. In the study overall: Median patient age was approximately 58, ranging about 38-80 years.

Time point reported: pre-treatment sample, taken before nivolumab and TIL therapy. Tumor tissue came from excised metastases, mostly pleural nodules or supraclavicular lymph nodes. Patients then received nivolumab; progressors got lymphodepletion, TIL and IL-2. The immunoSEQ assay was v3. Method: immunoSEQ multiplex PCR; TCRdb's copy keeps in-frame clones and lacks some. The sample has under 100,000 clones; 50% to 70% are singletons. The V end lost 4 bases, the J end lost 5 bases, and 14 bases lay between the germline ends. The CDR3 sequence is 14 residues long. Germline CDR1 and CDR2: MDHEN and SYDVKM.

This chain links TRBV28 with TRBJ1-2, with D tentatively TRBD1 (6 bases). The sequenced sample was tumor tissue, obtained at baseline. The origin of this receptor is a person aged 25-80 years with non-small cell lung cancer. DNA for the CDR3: TGTGCCAGCAGTTCCGGACAGATACTATATGGCTACACCTTC. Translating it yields CASSSGQILYGYTF.